The clone carrying this T cell receptor (beta chain) was detected only a few times. TCRdb independently ran MiXCR on the RT-PCR reads; one entry per CDR3 protein. The sample holds almost 700,000 distinct CDR3 sequences, over 12% seen once. The CDR3 is 14 amino acids. The germline V gene has CDR1 SGHTA and CDR2 FQGNSA. V was pared by 7 bases and J by 1 base, with 5 bases of the junction left unmatched. Sequences were obtained from memory CD4+ T cells from blood. The gene calls are TRBV7-2 and TRBJ1-1; the match to TRBD1 covers 8 bases. The receptor was derived from a female donor in good health, serving as a healthy control. The chain's CDR3 is CASIKGQENTEAFF. The CDR3, as DNA: TGTGCCAGCATAAAGGGACAGGAGAACACTGAAGCTTTCTTT. The variable domain in full, with the rest retrieved from reference TRBV7-2 and TRBJ1-1, is GAGVSQSPSNKVTEKGKDVELRCDPISGHTALYWYRQSLGQGLEFLIYFQGNSAPDKSGLPSDRFSAERTGGSVSTLTIQRTQQEDSAVYLCASIKGQENTEAFFGQGTRLTVV.